Below, one T cell receptor beta chain is given with its context. This clonotype was observed at least ten times. Which antigen it targets is not known. No base quality values were provided; no much bigger clone lies one nucleotide off. The junction shows trimming of 5 bases on V and 1 base on J, and the gene matches do not reach 9 bases of it. The CDR3 has 15 amino acids, counting the end cysteine and phenylalanine. Only the CDR3 portion is preserved as DNA: 45 bases, with reading frame beginning at the first base. Looking up the germline V gene (reference sequence) yields CDR1 DFQATT and CDR2 SNEGSKA. The data originate from a study of CD8+CD57+ T cells in acquired aplastic anemia (dated by TCRdb to the late 2010s). Some background on the complete study: DNA extracted from sorted CD4+ and CD8+ cells had a mean of roughly 3.4 ug, with a range of roughly 0.2 to 27.4 ug. CD8+CD57+ expansion was defined as frequency above the mean frequency observed in healthy subjects.

TCR beta VDJ combination and CDR3 sequence profiling used genomic DNA as the template. An Illumina HiSeq 2000 was used for TCR repertoire sequencing. Per the original workflow: TRBV/TRBJ rearrangement plots, CDR3 size and DJ length profiles, and Simpson's diversity index were used to evaluate the repertoires. Whichever DNA sequence was most abundant in the deep sequencing data was defined as the immunodominant clone. CDR3 amino acid sequences were screened for sharing across subjects and compared with published repertoires and the VDJdb database. TCRdb reanalyzed the raw reads on its own, using fastp at Q25 for trimming and MiXCR for clone calling, and kept in-frame beta chains. Identical CDR3 proteins give one entry, which carries the most common genes and DNA. The V and J calls shown here were made by TCRdb, not taken from the authors' results. The table for this sample lists 200,000 to 250,000 distinct CDR3 sequences; less than 75% of them were counted only once. The top ten constitute about three fifths of the sample.

Beyond this particular receptor, the publication reports: Roughly 30 CD8+ CDR3 sequences were found to be shared between patients and controls, but these sequences appeared to be highly expressed in patients and within the immunodominant clones of the patients. Patients and healthy controls showed no significant difference in CD8+ Simpson's diversity (P=0.060).

The patients picked for sequencing were ones in whom flow cytometry had shown an expansion of CD8+CD57+ cells. Every patient had severe acquired aplastic anemia, diagnosed using the International Study of Aplastic Anemia and Agranulocytosis and Camitta criteria. At the time blood was sampled, none of the patients had received any therapy. In the study, sorted CD4+ and CD8+ blood T cells from patients with severe aplastic anemia and from healthy subjects underwent deep sequencing of TCR repertoires. Patients were enrolled under clinicaltrials.gov protocols 00001620, 01623167, 00001397, 00071045, 00081523 and 00961064 in the USA. Ficoll-Paque density gradient centrifugation was used to isolate peripheral blood mononuclear cells. Before DNA extraction, CD4+ and CD8+ T cells were sorted by FACS or by magnetic beads.

Input material: sorted CD4+, CD8+, or CD8+CD57+ T cells (not recorded which) from PBMCs. The source is a human donor with aplastic anemia. The rearranged segments are TRBV20-1 and TRBJ1-1, with 8 bases in between that match TRBD1. The sequenced DNA is TGCAGTGCTTTGGCCCCGGACAGGGAGAACACTGAAGCTTTCTTT. Translated, this gives CSALAPDRENTEAFF.